The 17 T cell receptor beta chains given below trace back to one sample, sequenced in a study of T cell repertoires and HLA-DP antigens. Their specific antigens are unknown. Clones were sequenced by immunoSEQ multiplex PCR, and TCRdb holds only the in-frame ones, with some missing. This table has 65,000 to 90,000 clones, just under 80% appearing once. Sequenced input: CD4+ T cells from PBMCs. Receptors originate from a man in his 60s in good health and CMV-seronegative.

The chain combines TRBV10-3 with TRBJ1-5; 8 bases map to TRBD1. The CDR3 runs to 15 residues. With V trimmed by 6 bases and J by 2 bases, 6 bases remained unmatched. Per the germline V gene, CDR1 is ENHRY and CDR2 is SYGVKD. CDR3 protein: CAISDRGLGNQPQHF. In nucleotides, the CDR3 is TGTGCCATCAGCGACAGGGGATTGGGCAATCAGCCCCAGCATTTT.

The chain combines TRBV5-1 with TRBJ2-3; 7 bases line up with TRBD2. CDR3 length: 16 amino acids. With V trimmed by 6 bases and J by 1 base, 11 bases remained unmatched. Germline V gives CDR1 SGHRS, CDR2 YFSETQ. The CDR3 sequence: CASIEGGSPGTDTQYF. As DNA, the CDR3 is TGCGCCAGCATTGAGGGCGGGAGTCCTGGCACAGATACGCAGTATTTT.

The V and J genes are TRBV7-6 and TRBJ2-2; possible D gene TRBD1, 6 bases. The CDR3 is 14 residues long. Trimming removed 5 bases from V and 5 bases from J, with 12 bases in between. The germline gives CDR1 SGHVS, CDR2 FNYEAQ. The CDR3 spells CASSPRTETGELFF. CDR3 nucleotide sequence: TGTGCCAGCAGCCCCCGGACAGAAACCGGGGAGCTGTTTTTT. Looking up the rest from reference TRBV7-6 and TRBJ2-2 gives the full variable domain: GAGVSQSPRYKVTKRGQDVALRCDPISGHVSLYWYRQALGQGPEFLTYFNYEAQQDKSGLPNDRFSAERPEGSISTLTIQRTEQRDSAMYRCASSPRTETGELFFGEGSRLTVL.

The chain joins TRBV30 to TRBJ2-6; no reliable D call. The germline V gene encodes CDR1 GTSNPN and CDR2 SVGIG (reference sequence). There are 13 residues in the CDR3. V was clipped by 2 bases and J by 4 bases, with 6 bases between them. The DNA of the CDR3 is TGTGCCTGGAGTCGGAACGGGGCCAACGTCCTGACTTTC. It codes for CAWSRNGANVLTF.

Only a few counts were recorded for this clone. V gene TRBV7-2 combines with J gene TRBJ2-2; 8 nucleotides line up with TRBD1. The CDR3 sequence is 15 residues long. The germline gives CDR1 SGHTA, CDR2 FQGNSA. Losses at the gene ends were 3 bases for V and 12 bases for J; bases not matched to a gene: 12. The CDR3 loop is CASSFQTGVYQKLFF. The CDR3 nucleotides read TGTGCCAGCAGCTTTCAGACAGGGGTGTATCAGAAGCTGTTTTTT.

The chain recombines TRBV6-6 with TRBJ1-3; D is perhaps TRBD1 (6 bases). Germline CDR1 is MNHNY and CDR2 is SVGAGI (reference sequence). The CDR3 loop spans 16 amino acids. The V gene lost 5 bases and the J gene lost 2 bases, with 16 bases spanning the gap. The CDR3 is CASSTNQGLAGNTIYF. CDR3 DNA sequence: TGTGCCAGCAGTACAAATCAGGGGTTGGCTGGAAACACCATATATTTT.

The chain employs TRBV6-5 and TRBJ2-5, with TRBD2 as a possible D gene (6 bases). Germline V CDR1 and CDR2: MNHEY, SVGAGI. The germline V and J ends were trimmed by 3 bases and 4 bases, with 12 bases remaining between them. CDR3 length: 14 amino acids. CDR3 nucleotide sequence: TGTGCCAGCAGTTATGGAGGGAACCGAGAGACCCAGTACTTC. Translating it yields CASSYGGNRETQYF.

The rearrangement uses TRBV7-6 and TRBJ2-6; 7 bases map to TRBD2. Germline V gives CDR1 SGHVS, CDR2 FNYEAQ. The CDR3 is made up of 17 amino acids. The V gene end was trimmed by 2 bases and the J gene end by 1 base; junction bases not matched to a gene: 5. The CDR3 loop is CASSLSAGVSGANVLTF. In DNA form, the CDR3 reads TGTGCCAGCAGCTTATCGGCGGGAGTGTCTGGGGCCAACGTCCTGACTTTC.

This chain links TRBV7-2 with TRBJ2-7; possible D gene TRBD1, 6 bases. V was cut by 4 bases and J by 2 bases, with 15 bases left in between. In germline, CDR1 is SGHTA, CDR2 FQGNSA. The CDR3 totals 15 residues. The DNA for the CDR3 is TGTGCCAGCAGCTCTCGGACAGAACGAGCCTACGAGCAGTACTTC. Translation: CASSSRTERAYEQYF. The whole variable domain, filled in from reference TRBV7-2 and TRBJ2-7, reads GAGVSQSPSNKVTEKGKDVELRCDPISGHTALYWYRQSLGQGLEFLIYFQGNSAPDKSGLPSDRFSAERTGGSVSTLTIQRTQQEDSAVYLCASSSRTERAYEQYFGPGTRLTVT.

This chain joins TRBV5-4 and TRBJ2-5; perhaps TRBD2 as D (5 bases). The CDR3 runs 12 residues. Trimming took 7 bases from V and 4 from J, leaving 11 bases between them. The germline CDR1 and CDR2 sequences are SGHNT and YYREEE (reference sequence). This CDR3 is CASGRGVETQYF. The DNA of the CDR3 is TGTGCCAGCGGTCGGGGTGTAGAGACCCAGTACTTC.

The chain couples TRBV4-1 to TRBJ2-3; D tentatively reads TRBD1 or TRBD2 (5 bases each). CDR3 length: 21 residues. Per the germline V gene, CDR1 is MGHRA and CDR2 is YSYEKL. Trimming removed 1 base at V and 0 bases at J, with 26 bases between. The CDR3 DNA reads as TGCGCCAGCAGCCAAGTGGGCACCCAGACGGGACGGACAACTAGCACAGATACGCAGTATTTT. Its translation: CASSQVGTQTGRTTSTDTQYF.

The J gene is TRBJ2-7, the V gene TRBV4-3; 7 bases map to TRBD2. This CDR3 is 15 amino acids long. Germline CDR1 LGHNA, CDR2 YSLEER. V lost 0 bases to trimming and J lost 4 bases; unmatched junction nucleotides: 6. CDR3 sequence (DNA): TGCGCCAGCAGCCAAGATTGGGGGGAGGGTTACGAGCAGTACTTC. Translating it yields CASSQDWGEGYEQYF.

The chain couples TRBV9 to TRBJ2-3; 9 positions agree with TRBD1. Germline V CDR1 and CDR2: SGDLS, YYNGEE. V was clipped by 4 bases and J by 4 bases; unmatched bases: 10. CDR3 length: 16 amino acids. Here the CDR3 reads CASSSGQGLAPDTQYF. The CDR3 DNA sequence: TGTGCCAGCAGCTCCGGACAGGGGCTAGCTCCAGATACGCAGTATTTT.

On this clone itself: Other nucleotide sequences in the sample specify the same CDR3. The rearrangement joins TRBV5-1 to TRBJ1-4, with TRBD1 as a possible D gene (5 bases). Germline V CDR1 and CDR2: SGHRS, YFSETQ. V gave up 0 bases and J gave up 5 bases, with 11 bases separating them. CDR3 size: 15 residues. CDR3 amino acids: CASSLAGTENEKLFF. Here the CDR3 DNA reads TGCGCCAGCAGCTTGGCCGGGACGGAGAATGAAAAACTGTTTTTT.

The chain has TRBV5-6 and TRBJ1-1; D not resolved. Germline CDR1 SGHDT, CDR2 YYEEEE. V was pared by 2 bases and J by 1 base, with 9 bases between. This CDR3 comprises 14 residues. The CDR3, as DNA: TGTGCCAGCAGCTTAAGGCAGCCGAACACTGAAGCTTTCTTT. Its protein product is CASSLRQPNTEAFF.

The CDR3 DNA follows: TGTGCCAGTAGTTTTCGACAGGAGGACACCGGGGAGCTGTTTTTT. It encodes CASSFRQEDTGELFF. V gene TRBV19 combines with J gene TRBJ2-2; TRBD1 might be the D (6 bases). Germline V gene data show CDR1 as LNHDA and CDR2 as SQIVND (reference sequence). CDR3 length: 15 amino acids. Trimming took 5 bases from V and 3 from J, leaving 13 bases between them.

The chain combines TRBV4-3 with TRBJ1-2, with D possibly TRBD1 on 5 matching bases. Looked up from germline, CDR1 is LGHNA and CDR2 is YSLEER. This CDR3 spans 15 amino acids. V was pared by 0 bases and J by 8 bases, with 16 bases between. CDR3 in DNA: TGCGCCAGCAGCCAAGATAGGCGGGGGGACTCGGGCTACACCTTC. This gives the protein CASSQDRRGDSGYTF.